Given below is one TCR beta chain in context. Its antigen is unidentified. This entry is derived from a study of STAT3 mutations in large granular lymphocyte leukemia. Whole-study findings and limits: All newly emerging clones after therapy were STAT3 wild type. Sampling intervals varied between patients and samples. Every T-LGLL patient had at least one immunodominant TCRbeta clonotype. Clonal expansion was inferred from other time points because no sample existed at each clone's first appearance.

The germline CDR1 and CDR2 sequences are SGHDN and FVKESK. The V end was cut by 1 base, the J end by 3 bases, with 19 bases between. The CDR3 spans 17 residues. Assay: immunoSEQ multiplex PCR; the TCRdb copy retains only in-frame clones and omits some. There are 9,500 to 13,000 clones in the sample; roughly 91% occur only once, and roughly 37% lies in the top ten. Sequenced: peripheral blood mononuclear cells. This chain connects TRBV14 to TRBJ2-7; D gene ambiguous. The sequence came from a man aged 55 to 70 with T-cell large granular lymphocyte leukemia. Some clones in this sample may be carry-over from other donors' samples. The CDR3 sequence is CASSQGSGSRSFYEQYF. The CDR3 DNA reads as TGTGCCAGCAGCCAAGGGTCGGGTAGCAGGTCGTTCTACGAGCAGTACTTC.